This T cell receptor (beta chain) appears in the sequencing data of a study of Tregs in tolerant kidney transplant recipients (dated by TCRdb to about 2019). For the wider study: Related donors were used in the transplants with nonmyeloablative bone marrow transplantation, and mixed chimerism was transient in the human trials. The study applied TCRbeta sequencing to find donor-specific regulatory T cells before combined kidney and bone marrow transplantation and then followed those same cells after transplant.

For TCRbeta CDR3 sequencing, genomic DNA was extracted from sorted cells using the QIAGEN DNeasy Blood and Tissue Kit. High-throughput TCRbeta CDR3 sequencing, including PCR amplification with bias correction and internal controls, was performed commercially through immunoSEQ. Concerning the study's data processing: Unique productive TCRbeta sequences were defined by CDR3 nucleotide sequence where primers matched, otherwise by CDR3 amino acid sequence with Vbeta and Jbeta genes. To correct for sorting error, sequences found in more than one sorted population at a frequency ratio of 2:1 or less were discarded, and the remaining shared sequences were assigned to the population with the higher frequency. A sequence counted as donor-reactive if, in CFSE-low cells, the sequence had a frequency of at least 0.01% and was expanded at least 5-fold compared with unstimulated cells. Jensen-Shannon divergence calculated on the top 100 TCRbeta sequences ranked by frequency was used to measure repertoire divergence. For samples with multiple sequencing runs, sorting error was corrected separately for each run before the runs were pooled. TCRdb re-hosts the immuneACCESS table, in-frame sequences only. Its copies lack some clones; in the studies checked, an unresolved V gene accounts for under half of them, and the cause for the rest is not known. D and trimming come from the DNA, and the V and J calls and clone size come from that table. The sample table holds over 50,000 clones, of which roughly 88% were seen once. The ten largest clonotypes hold roughly 2.2% of the sample.

Overall study outcomes, separate from this receptor: PCR primers changed over time for some patients, so nucleotide-level comparison across those patients' samples was not possible. Although technical replication error seemed to be minimal, the question of biological reproducibility was not addressed directly. Expanding Tregs with activated donor B cells appeared to identify the most biologically relevant and donor-specific TCRbeta repertoire. Donor-specific Treg expansion exceeded global Treg expansion in tolerant patients, suggesting antigen-driven rather than nonspecific expansion. The study was limited by small patient numbers, and the findings need validation in larger populations and under other immunosuppression protocols.

As encoded in the germline V gene, CDR1 is SGDLS while CDR2 is YYNGEE. Unmatched junction bases come to 9, with V trimmed by 4 bases and J by 3 bases. From its cysteine to its phenylalanine, the CDR3 spans 16 amino acids. The entry retains the CDR3 DNA only, 48 bases that are in frame from base 1. Regarding this clone: Which antigen it targets is not known. Per-nucleotide qualities are absent, and no much larger clonotype sits a single base away.

This specimen's time point label, interpreted: blood sample drawn before combined kidney and bone marrow transplant. Thawed PBMCs were FACS-sorted into unstimulated Tregs (CD4+CD25+CD127-), CD4+ non-Tregs (CD4+CD25-), CD4 cells and CD8 cells. Prior to Treg sorting, thawed PBMCs were rested overnight at 37 degrees C with 200 IU/ml IL-2. A few combined kidney and bone marrow transplant recipients from the ITN036ST trial were included as patients, and samples were available only from these trial subjects. Healthy control blood was processed to PBMCs with a Ficoll density gradient and then cryopreserved, whereas patient PBMCs were collected both before and after transplant.

This sequence was found in a human donor who received a combined kidney and bone marrow transplant. The sequenced sample was Tregs from blood, obtained before the transplant. The chain is encoded by TRBV9 joined to TRBJ2-1; TRBD2 matches 8 bases in the middle. The CDR3 protein: CASSPMGRGDYNEQFF. The DNA is TGTGCCAGCAGCCCAATGGGGCGGGGGGACTACAATGAGCAGTTCTTC.